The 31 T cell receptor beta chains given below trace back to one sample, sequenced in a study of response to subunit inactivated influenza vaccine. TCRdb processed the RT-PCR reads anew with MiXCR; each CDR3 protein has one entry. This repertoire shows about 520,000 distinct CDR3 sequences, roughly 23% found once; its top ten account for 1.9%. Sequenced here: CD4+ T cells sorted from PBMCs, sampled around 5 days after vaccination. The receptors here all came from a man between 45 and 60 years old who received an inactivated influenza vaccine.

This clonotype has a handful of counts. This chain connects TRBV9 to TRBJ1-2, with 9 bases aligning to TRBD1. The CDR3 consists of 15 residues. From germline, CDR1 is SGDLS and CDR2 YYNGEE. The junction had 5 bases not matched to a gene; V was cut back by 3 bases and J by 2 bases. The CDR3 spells CASSAGTGSNYGYTF. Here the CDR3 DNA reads TGTGCCAGCAGCGCGGGGACAGGGTCAAACTATGGCTACACCTTC.

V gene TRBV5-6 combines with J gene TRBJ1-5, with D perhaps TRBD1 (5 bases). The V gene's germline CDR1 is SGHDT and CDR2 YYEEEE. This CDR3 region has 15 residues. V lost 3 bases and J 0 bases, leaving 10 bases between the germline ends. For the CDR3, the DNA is TGTGCCAGCAGCTCGCAGGGAAATAGCAATCAGCCCCAGCATTTT. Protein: CASSSQGNSNQPQHF. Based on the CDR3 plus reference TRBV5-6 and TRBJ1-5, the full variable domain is DAGVTQSPTHLIKTRGQQVTLRCSPKSGHDTVSWYQQALGQGPQFIFQYYEEEERQRGNFPDRFSGHQFPNYSSELNVNALLLGDSALYLCASSSQGNSNQPQHFGDGTRLSIL.

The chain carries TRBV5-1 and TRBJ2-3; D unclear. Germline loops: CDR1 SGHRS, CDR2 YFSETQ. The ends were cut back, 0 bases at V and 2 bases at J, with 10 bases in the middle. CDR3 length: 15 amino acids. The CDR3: CASSLATAFTDTQYF. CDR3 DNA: TGCGCCAGCAGCTTGGCTACAGCCTTCACAGATACGCAGTATTTT.

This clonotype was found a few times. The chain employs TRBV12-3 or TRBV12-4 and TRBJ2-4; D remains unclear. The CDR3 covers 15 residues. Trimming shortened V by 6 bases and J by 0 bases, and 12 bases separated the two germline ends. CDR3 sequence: CASSPASLAKNIQYF. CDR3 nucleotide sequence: TGTGCCAGCAGCCCTGCGTCACTAGCCAAAAACATTCAGTACTTC.

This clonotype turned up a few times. CDR3 protein: CASSPDPLGNTEAFF. As DNA, the CDR3 is TGCGCCAGCAGCCCAGATCCCCTCGGGAACACTGAAGCTTTCTTT. The chain uses TRBV5-1 and TRBJ1-1; D remains unclear. The V gene lost 4 bases and the J gene lost 1 base, with 14 bases spanning the gap. Germline V gene sequence: CDR1 SGHRS, CDR2 YFSETQ. This CDR3 spans 15 amino acids.

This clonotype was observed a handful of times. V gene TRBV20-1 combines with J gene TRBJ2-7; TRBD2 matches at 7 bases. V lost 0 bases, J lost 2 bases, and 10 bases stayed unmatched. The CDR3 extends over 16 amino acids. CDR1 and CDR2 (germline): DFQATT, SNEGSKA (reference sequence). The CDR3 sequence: CSARDPTSTVTYEQYF. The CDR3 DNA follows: TGCAGTGCTAGAGACCCGACTAGCACAGTCACCTACGAGCAGTACTTC.

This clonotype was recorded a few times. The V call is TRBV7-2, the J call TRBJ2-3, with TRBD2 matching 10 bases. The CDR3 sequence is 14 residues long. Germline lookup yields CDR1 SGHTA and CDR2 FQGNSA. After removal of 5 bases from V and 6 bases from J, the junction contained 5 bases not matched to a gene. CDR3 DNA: TGTGCCAGCAGCCGCCGAGCGGGGGGGGATACGCAGTATTTT. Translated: CASSRRAGGDTQYF.

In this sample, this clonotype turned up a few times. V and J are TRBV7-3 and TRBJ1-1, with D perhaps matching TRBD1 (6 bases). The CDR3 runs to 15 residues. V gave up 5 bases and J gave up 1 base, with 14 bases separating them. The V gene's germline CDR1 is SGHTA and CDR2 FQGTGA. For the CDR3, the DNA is TGTGCCAGCAGCCCGGACAGCGGGTGGAACACTGAAGCTTTCTTT. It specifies CASSPDSGWNTEAFF. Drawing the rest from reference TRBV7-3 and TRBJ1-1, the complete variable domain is GAGVSQTPSNKVTEKGKYVELRCDPISGHTALYWYRQSLGQGPEFLIYFQGTGAADDSGLPNDRFFAVRPEGSVSTLKIQRTERGDSAVYLCASSPDSGWNTEAFFGQGTRLTVV.

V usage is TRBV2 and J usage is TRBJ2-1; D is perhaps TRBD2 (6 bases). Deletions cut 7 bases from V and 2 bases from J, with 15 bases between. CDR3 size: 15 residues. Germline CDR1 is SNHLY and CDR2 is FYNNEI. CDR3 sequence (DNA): TGTGCCAGCACTAATGCTGGGGAGGCCTACAATGAGCAGTTCTTC. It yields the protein CASTNAGEAYNEQFF.

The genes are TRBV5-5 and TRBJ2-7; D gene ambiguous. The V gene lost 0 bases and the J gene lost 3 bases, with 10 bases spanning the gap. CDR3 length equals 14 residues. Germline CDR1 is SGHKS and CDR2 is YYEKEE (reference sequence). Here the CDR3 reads CASSLAYRSYEQYF. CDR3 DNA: TGTGCCAGCAGCTTGGCCTACAGAAGCTACGAGCAGTACTTC.

The chain's CDR3 is CASSLRTTPGTEAFF. The CDR3 coding sequence is TGCGCCAGCAGCTTGAGGACAACCCCTGGGACTGAAGCTTTCTTT. The J gene is TRBJ1-1, the V gene TRBV5-1, with D possibly TRBD1 on 5 matching bases. In germline, CDR1 is SGHRS, CDR2 YFSETQ. The CDR3 totals 15 residues. V lost 1 base and J lost 5, with 15 bases in between.

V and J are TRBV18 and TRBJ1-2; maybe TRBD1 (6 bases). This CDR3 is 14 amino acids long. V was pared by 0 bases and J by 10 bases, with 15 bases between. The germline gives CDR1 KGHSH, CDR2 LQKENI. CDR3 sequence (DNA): TGTGCCAGCTCACCACCGACAGGAGCACAGCTCTACACCTTC. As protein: CASSPPTGAQLYTF.

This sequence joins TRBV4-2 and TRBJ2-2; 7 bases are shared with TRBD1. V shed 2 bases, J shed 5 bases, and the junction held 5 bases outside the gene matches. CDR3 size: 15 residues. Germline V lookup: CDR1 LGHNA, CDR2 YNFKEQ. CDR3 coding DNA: TGTGCCAGCAGCCAAACCCCAGGGGGTACCGGGGAGCTGTTTTTT. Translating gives CASSQTPGGTGELFF.

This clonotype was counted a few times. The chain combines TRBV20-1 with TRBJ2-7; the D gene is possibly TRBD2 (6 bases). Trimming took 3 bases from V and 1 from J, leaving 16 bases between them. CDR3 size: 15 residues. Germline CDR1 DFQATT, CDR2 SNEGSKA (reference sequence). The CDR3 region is CSARDPGLMSYEQYF. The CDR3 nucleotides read TGCAGTGCTAGGGACCCGGGACTTATGTCCTACGAGCAGTACTTC.

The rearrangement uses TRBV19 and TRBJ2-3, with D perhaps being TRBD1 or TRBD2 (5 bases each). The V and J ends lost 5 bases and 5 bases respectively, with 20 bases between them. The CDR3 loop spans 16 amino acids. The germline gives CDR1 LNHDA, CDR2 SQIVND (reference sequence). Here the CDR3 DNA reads TGTGCCAGTAGTTCAATGGGACCGCGCCAGCTAGATACGCAGTATTTT. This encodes CASSSMGPRQLDTQYF. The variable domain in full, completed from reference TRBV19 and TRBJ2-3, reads DGGITQSPKYLFRKEGQNVTLSCEQNLNHDAMYWYRQDPGQGLRLIYYSQIVNDFQKGDIAEGYSVSREKKESFPLTVTSAQKNPTAFYLCASSSMGPRQLDTQYFGPGTRLTVL.

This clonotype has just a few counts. CDR3 nucleotides: TGTGCCAGCAGCCCCGGACGGGCACGTCTTCTATATGGCTACACCTTC. Protein: CASSPGRARLLYGYTF. V is TRBV28 and J is TRBJ1-2; D gene ambiguous. Trimming took off 6 bases at V and 5 bases at J, with 22 bases between the two ends. Germline V gives CDR1 MDHEN, CDR2 SYDVKM. This CDR3 has 16 residues.

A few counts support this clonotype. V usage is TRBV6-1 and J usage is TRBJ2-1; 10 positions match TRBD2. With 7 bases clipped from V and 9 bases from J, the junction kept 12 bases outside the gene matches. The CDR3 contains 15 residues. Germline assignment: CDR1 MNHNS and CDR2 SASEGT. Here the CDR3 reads CASTERLAGAPEQFF. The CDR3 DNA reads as TGTGCCAGCACCGAGAGGCTAGCGGGAGCCCCTGAGCAGTTCTTC.

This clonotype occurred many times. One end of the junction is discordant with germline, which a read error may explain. This CDR3 reads CASSLGTGRYEQYF. The CDR3 DNA sequence: TGTGCCAGCAGCTTAGGGACAGGGAGGTACGAGCAGTACTTC. V is TRBV5-1 and J is TRBJ2-7; 9 bases agree with TRBD1. Germline values: CDR1 SGHRS, CDR2 YFSETQ. The CDR3 totals 14 residues.

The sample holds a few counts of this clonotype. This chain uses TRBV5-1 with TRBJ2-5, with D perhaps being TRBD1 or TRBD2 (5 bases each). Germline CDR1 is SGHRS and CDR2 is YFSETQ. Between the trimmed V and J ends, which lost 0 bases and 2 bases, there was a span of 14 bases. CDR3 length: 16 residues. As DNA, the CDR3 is TGCGCCAGCAGCTTGGGAGGGGCAGCGCGACAAGAGACCCAGTACTTC. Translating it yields CASSLGGAARQETQYF.

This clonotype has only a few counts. The CDR3 reads CASSLLQGLNEQFF. As DNA, the CDR3 is TGTGCCAGCAGCTTGTTACAGGGACTCAATGAGCAGTTCTTC. The chain combines TRBV5-5 with TRBJ2-1; D is tentatively TRBD1 or TRBD2 (6 bases each). Looked up from germline, CDR1 is SGHKS and CDR2 is YYEKEE (reference sequence). Trimming removed 1 base from V and 6 bases from J, with 11 bases in between. The CDR3 loop spans 14 amino acids.

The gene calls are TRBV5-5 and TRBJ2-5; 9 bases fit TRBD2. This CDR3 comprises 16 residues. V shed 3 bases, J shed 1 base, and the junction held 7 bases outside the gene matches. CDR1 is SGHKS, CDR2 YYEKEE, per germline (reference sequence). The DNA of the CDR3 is TGTGCCAGCAGCTCGGGGAGCGGGGGGACCCAAGAGACCCAGTACTTC. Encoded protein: CASSSGSGGTQETQYF.

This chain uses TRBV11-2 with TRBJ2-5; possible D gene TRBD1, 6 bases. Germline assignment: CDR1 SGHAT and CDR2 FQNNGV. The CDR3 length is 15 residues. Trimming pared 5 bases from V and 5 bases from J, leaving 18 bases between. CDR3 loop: CASSHGAGDMETQYF. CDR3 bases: TGTGCCAGCAGCCACGGGGCAGGGGACATGGAGACCCAGTACTTC.

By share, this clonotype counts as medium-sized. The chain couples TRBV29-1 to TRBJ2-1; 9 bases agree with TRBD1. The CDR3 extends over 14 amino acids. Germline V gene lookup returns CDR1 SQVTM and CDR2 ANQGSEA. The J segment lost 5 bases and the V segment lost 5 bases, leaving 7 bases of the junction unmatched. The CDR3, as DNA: TGCAGCGTTCGTGACAGGGGGTGGGACAATGAGCAGTTCTTC. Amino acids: CSVRDRGWDNEQFF.

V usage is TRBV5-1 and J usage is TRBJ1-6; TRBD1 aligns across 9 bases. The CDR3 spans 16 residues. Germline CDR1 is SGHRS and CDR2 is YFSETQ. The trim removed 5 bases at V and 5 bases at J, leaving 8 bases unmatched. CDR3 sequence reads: CASSLQGAWDNSPLHF. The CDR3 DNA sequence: TGCGCCAGCAGTTTACAGGGGGCTTGGGATAATTCACCCCTCCACTTT.

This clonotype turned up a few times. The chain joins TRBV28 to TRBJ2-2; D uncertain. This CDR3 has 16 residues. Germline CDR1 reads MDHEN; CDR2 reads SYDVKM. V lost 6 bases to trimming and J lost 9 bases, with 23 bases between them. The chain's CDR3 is CASSRKGLFVGRELFF. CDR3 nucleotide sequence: TGTGCCAGCAGCCGAAAGGGTCTTTTTGTGGGCCGGGAGCTGTTTTTT.

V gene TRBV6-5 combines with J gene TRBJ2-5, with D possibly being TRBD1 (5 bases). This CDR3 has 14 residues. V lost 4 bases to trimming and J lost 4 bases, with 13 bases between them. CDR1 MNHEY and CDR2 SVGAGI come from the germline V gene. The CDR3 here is CASSSRQGGETQYF. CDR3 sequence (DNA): TGTGCCAGCAGTTCCCGCCAGGGTGGAGAGACCCAGTACTTC.

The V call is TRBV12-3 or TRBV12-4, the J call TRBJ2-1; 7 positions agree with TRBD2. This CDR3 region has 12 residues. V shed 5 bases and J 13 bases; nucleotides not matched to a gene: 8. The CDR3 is CASSPAGVDQFF. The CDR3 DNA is TGTGCCAGCAGTCCGGCGGGAGTGGATCAGTTCTTC.

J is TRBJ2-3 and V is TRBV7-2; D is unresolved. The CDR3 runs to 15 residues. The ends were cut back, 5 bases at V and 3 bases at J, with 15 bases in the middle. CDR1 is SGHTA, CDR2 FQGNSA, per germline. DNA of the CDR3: TGTGCCAGCAGCCTGGGCCTGGCCATAACAGATACGCAGTATTTT. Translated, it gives CASSLGLAITDTQYF.

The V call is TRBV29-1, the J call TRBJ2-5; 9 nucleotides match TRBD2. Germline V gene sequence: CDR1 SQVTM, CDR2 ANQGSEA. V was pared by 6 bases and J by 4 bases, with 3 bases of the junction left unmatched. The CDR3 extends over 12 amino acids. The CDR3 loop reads CSVKTSGETQYF. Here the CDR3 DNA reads TGCAGCGTCAAGACTAGCGGAGAGACCCAGTACTTC.

CDR3 in amino acids: CSVEGTGGADTQYF. CDR3 sequence (DNA): TGCAGCGTTGAAGGCACAGGGGGCGCAGATACGCAGTATTTT. The chain couples TRBV29-1 to TRBJ2-3, with 9 bases that match TRBD1. With 1 base clipped from V and 4 bases from J, the junction kept 3 bases outside the gene matches. Germline V gene lookup returns CDR1 SQVTM and CDR2 ANQGSEA. The CDR3 covers 14 residues.

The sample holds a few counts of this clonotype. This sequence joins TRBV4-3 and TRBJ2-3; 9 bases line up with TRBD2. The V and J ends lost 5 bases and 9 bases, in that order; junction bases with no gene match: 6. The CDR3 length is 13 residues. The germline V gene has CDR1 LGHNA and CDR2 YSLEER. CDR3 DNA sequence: TGCGCCAGCAGCGTTCTAGCGGGACCAACGCAGTATTTT. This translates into CASSVLAGPTQYF.